This entry features one T cell receptor (beta chain) sequence. Its antigen is currently unknown. This entry comes from a study of blood T cells in healthy people across ages. Study-wide findings and caveats: TCR beta diversity per million T cells fell roughly linearly with age.

Germline-derived CDR1 and CDR2 are MNHEY and SVGEGT. This CDR3 contains 16 residues. The V end was cut by 2 bases, the J end by 5 bases, with 19 bases between. Primers used in a second PCR of about 6 to 11 cycles were a sample-barcoded 5' primer and a J-beta primer mix. TCRdb called the 5' RACE reads again in MiXCR, with one record for every CDR3 protein. The data contain approximately 800,000 distinct CDR3 sequences, approximately 65% of them singletons. The origin of this receptor is a man aged 30 to 45 in good health. The sequenced sample consisted of blood. V usage is TRBV6-2 or TRBV6-3 and J usage is TRBJ2-7; no clear D gene. The DNA of the CDR3 is TGTGCCAGCAGTTACCCATTGGGGTTACGGTGGCACGAGCAGTACTTC. Its translation: CASSYPLGLRWHEQYF.